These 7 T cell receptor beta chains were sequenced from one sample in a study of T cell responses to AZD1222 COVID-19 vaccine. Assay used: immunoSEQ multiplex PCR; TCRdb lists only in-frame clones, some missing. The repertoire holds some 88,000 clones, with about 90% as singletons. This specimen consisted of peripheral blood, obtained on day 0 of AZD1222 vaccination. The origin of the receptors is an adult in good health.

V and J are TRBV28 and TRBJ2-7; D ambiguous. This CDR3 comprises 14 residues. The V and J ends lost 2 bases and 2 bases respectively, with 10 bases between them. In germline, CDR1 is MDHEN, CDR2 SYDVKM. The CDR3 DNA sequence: TGTGCCAGCAGTTTAAGTAAAATGACCTACGAGCAGTACTTC. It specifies CASSLSKMTYEQYF.

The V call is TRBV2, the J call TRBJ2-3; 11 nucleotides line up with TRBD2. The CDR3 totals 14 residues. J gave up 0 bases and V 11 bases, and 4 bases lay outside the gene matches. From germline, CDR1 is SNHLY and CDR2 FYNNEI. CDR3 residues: CADRTSGSTDTQYF. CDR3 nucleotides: TGTGCCGACCGGACTAGCGGGAGCACAGATACGCAGTATTTT.

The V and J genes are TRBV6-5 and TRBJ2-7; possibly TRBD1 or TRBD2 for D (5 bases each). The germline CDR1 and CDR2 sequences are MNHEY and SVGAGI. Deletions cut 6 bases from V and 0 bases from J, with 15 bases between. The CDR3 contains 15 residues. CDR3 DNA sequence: TGTGCCAGCAGCCGACTCTCGGGGACCTCCTACGAGCAGTACTTC. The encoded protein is CASSRLSGTSYEQYF.

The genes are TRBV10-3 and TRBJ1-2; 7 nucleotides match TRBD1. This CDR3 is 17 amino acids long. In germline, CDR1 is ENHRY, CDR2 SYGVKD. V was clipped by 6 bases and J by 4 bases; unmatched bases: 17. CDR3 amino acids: CAIRGDPTGVRGYGYTF. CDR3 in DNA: TGTGCCATCAGGGGGGACCCTACAGGGGTGAGGGGCTATGGCTACACCTTC.

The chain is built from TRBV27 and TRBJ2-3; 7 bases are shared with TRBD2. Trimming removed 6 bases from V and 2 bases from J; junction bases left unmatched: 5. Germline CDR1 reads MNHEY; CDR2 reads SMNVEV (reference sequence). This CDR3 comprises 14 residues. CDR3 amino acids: CASSTGLNTDTQYF. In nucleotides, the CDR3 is TGTGCCAGCAGCACGGGACTAAACACAGATACGCAGTATTTT.

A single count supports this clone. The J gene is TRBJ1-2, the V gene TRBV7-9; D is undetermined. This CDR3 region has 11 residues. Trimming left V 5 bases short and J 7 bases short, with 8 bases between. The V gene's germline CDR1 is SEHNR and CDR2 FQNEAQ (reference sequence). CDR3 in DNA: TGTGCCAGCAGCCTCGAAAGTGGCTACACCTTC. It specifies CASSLESGYTF.

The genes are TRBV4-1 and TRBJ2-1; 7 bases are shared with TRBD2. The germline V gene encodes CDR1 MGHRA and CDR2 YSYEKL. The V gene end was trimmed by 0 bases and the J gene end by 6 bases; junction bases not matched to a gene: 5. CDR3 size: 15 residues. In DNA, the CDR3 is TGCGCCAGCAGCCAAGACGGCGGGAGTGGCAATGAGCAGTTCTTC. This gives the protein CASSQDGGSGNEQFF.